These 24 T cell receptor beta chains came from one sample sequenced in a study of tissue T cells after allogeneic stem cell transplantation. Here immunoSEQ multiplex PCR was the method, and the copy in TCRdb shows in-frame clones only, minus some. Of several thousand clones in the sample, roughly 45% were seen once. Time point indicated: mouse harvest day 7 after allogeneic transplant. Each mouse received 10^7 T-cell-depleted marrow cells plus 10^6 splenic CD5+ T cells by tail vein. Sequencing input: gut tissue. The receptors come from a female BALB/c mouse given C57BL/6 T cells with graft-versus-host disease after an allogeneic hematopoietic cell transplant.

As for this clone: Mouse gene names and germline throughout. Read data end 1 residue before the CDR3 end; the end is taken from the germline J gene. This chain connects TRBV1 to TRBJ1-6, with D uncertain. Being an ORF, TRBJ1-6 has a function that is uncertain. This CDR3 has 12 amino acids. The V and J ends lost 3 bases and 7 bases respectively, with 4 bases between them. CDR1 is NSQYPW and CDR2 is LRSPGD in the germline V gene (reference sequence). CDR3 region: CTCSAPNSPLYF. Incomplete CDR3 DNA: TGCACCTGCAGTGCGCCGAATTCGCCCCTCTAC.

Remarks on this clone: Each gene name is a mouse one. The CDR3 end lies 1 residue beyond the end of the read and is filled in from the germline J gene. The J gene is TRBJ1-6, the V gene TRBV26; D ambiguous. TRBJ1-6 is treated as an ORF (open reading frame) with a function not yet certain. This CDR3 is 14 amino acids long. V lost 7 bases, J lost 2 bases, and 9 bases lay in between. Germline V gene sequence: CDR1 KGHPV, CDR2 FQNQEV (reference sequence). CDR3: CASTEGTYNSPLYF. CDR3 bases read: TGTGCCAGCACGGAGGGAACCTATAATTCGCCCCTCTAC.

In regard to this clone: Mouse germline and gene names are used. The CDR3 end lies 1 residue beyond the end of the read and is filled in from the germline J gene. The rearrangement uses TRBV20 and TRBJ1-4; D gene ambiguous. CDR1 and CDR2 (germline): GFQATS, STVNSAI. The CDR3 runs 14 residues. The V end lost 3 bases, the J end lost 0 bases, and 8 bases lay between the germline ends. CDR3 bases read: TGTGGTGCTAGTCAGGCCCTTTCCAACGAAAGATTATTT. This gives the protein CGASQALSNERLF. The entire CDR3 reads CGASQALSNERLFF.

This clone was seen a handful of times. The genes and germline here are from mouse. The read stops 1 residue short of the end of the CDR3; the missing end is completed from the germline J gene. V gene TRBV20 combines with J gene TRBJ1-5; the D is unclear. The V gene's germline CDR1 is GFQATS and CDR2 STVNSAI. This CDR3 comprises 12 residues. V dropped 1 base and J dropped 4 bases, with 5 bases sitting between them. CDR3 sequence reads: CGARGQNQAPLF. The part of the CDR3 DNA that was read is TGTGGTGCTAGGGGACAAAACCAGGCTCCGCTT.

This clone was seen a few times. The gene names given are mouse names. The CDR3 DNA, read in part, is TGTGCCAGCGGTGACTGGGACCAAGACACCCAGTAC. This gives the protein CASGDWDQDTQY. The whole CDR3 is CASGDWDQDTQYF. The chain recombines TRBV13-2 with TRBJ2-5; a possible D gene is TRBD2 (5 bases). The read stops 1 residue short of the end of the CDR3; the missing end is completed from the germline J gene. Germline V gene lookup returns CDR1 NNHNN and CDR2 SYGAGS (reference sequence). The CDR3 contains 13 residues. V lost 2 bases to trimming and J lost 1 base, with 5 bases between them.

There are a few counts of this clone. Gene names are the mouse ones. The read halts 1 residue ahead of the CDR3 end, with the missing end drawn from the germline J gene. V usage is TRBV26 and J usage is TRBJ1-3; tentatively, D is TRBD1 (5 bases). The CDR3 extends over 14 amino acids. The germline CDR1 and CDR2 sequences are KGHPV and FQNQEV (reference sequence). V was clipped by 2 bases and J by 2 bases, with 7 bases between them. The covered CDR3 bases are TGTGCCAGCAGTCTGGAGGGACCTGGAAATACGCTCTAT. The encoded protein is CASSLEGPGNTLY. The whole CDR3 sequence is CASSLEGPGNTLYF.

This clone was recorded a few times. The listed genes are named as in mouse. The read halts 1 residue ahead of the CDR3 end, with the missing end drawn from the germline J gene. The V call is TRBV2, the J call TRBJ2-3, with D unclear. The V end lost 0 bases, the J end lost 0 bases, and 7 bases lay between the germline ends. The CDR3 covers 15 residues. From germline, CDR1 is LGHNA and CDR2 YSYQKL. The sequenced CDR3 bases are TGTGCCAGCAGCCAAGATATCAGTAGTGCAGAAACGCTGTAT. It encodes CASSQDISSAETLY. The full CDR3 sequence reads CASSQDISSAETLYF.

By share, this clone ranks as medium-sized. Germline and genes here are mouse. The read ends 1 residue early relative to the CDR3; the germline J gene fills the gap. V usage is TRBV13-1 and J usage is TRBJ2-7, with a weak D call TRBD1 (6 bases). Germline V gene lookup returns CDR1 NSHNY and CDR2 SYGAGN. V gave up 4 bases and J gave up 5 bases, with 10 bases separating them. This CDR3 has 12 residues. The chain's CDR3 is CASSHRAHEQYF. CDR3 DNA, as far as it was read: TGTGCCAGCAGTCACAGGGCCCATGAACAGTAC.

In the case of this clone: Genes and germline come from the mouse. The CDR3 end lies 1 residue beyond the end of the read and is filled in from the germline J gene. This chain joins TRBV26 and TRBJ2-4; 7 bases match TRBD1. Germline CDR1 KGHPV, CDR2 FQNQEV (reference sequence). V shed 2 bases and J 2 bases; nucleotides not matched to a gene: 1. CDR3 length: 14 residues. The CDR3 reads CASSLGTAQNTLYF. The CDR3 DNA, read in part, is TGTGCCAGCAGTCTGGGGACAGCTCAAAACACCTTGTAC. Combining the CDR3 with reference TRBV26 and TRBJ2-4 gives the whole variable domain NSKVIQTPRYLVKGQGQKAKMRCIPEKGHPVVFWYQQNKNNEFKFLINFQNQEVLQQIDMTEKRFSAECPSNSPCSLEIQSSEAGDSALYLCASSLGTAQNTLYFGAGTRLSVL.

As to this clone: The gene names given are mouse names. The read is 1 residue too short to cover the CDR3 end, so that end is filled in from the germline J gene. V and J are TRBV20 and TRBJ2-7, with TRBD2 matching 11 bases. Unmatched junction bases numbered 4, after V lost 3 bases and J lost 0 bases. Germline V gives CDR1 GFQATS, CDR2 STVNSAI. This CDR3 is built from 15 residues. The DNA read from the CDR3 is TGTGGTGCTAGAGACTGGGGGGGAAGCTCCTATGAACAGTAC. Translated: CGARDWGGSSYEQY. The complete CDR3 reads CGARDWGGSSYEQYF.

Concerning this clone itself: The genes and germline here are from mouse. The read terminates 1 residue ahead of where the CDR3 ends, so the germline J gene completes it. The rearrangement uses TRBV19 and TRBJ2-7, with 12 bases that match TRBD2. The CDR3 is 15 residues long. Germline V gene lookup returns CDR1 FNHDT and CDR2 SITEND (reference sequence). The J segment lost 0 bases and the V segment lost 4 bases, leaving 2 bases of the junction unmatched. CDR3: CASSRLGGRSYEQYF. The sequenced CDR3 bases are TGTGCCAGCAGTCGACTGGGGGGGCGCTCCTATGAACAGTAC.

Comments on this clone: Mouse gene names apply. The read terminates 1 residue ahead of where the CDR3 ends, so the germline J gene completes it. The gene calls are TRBV26 and TRBJ2-3; 8 positions match TRBD1. The CDR3 has 15 residues. Unmatched junction bases numbered 3, after V lost 3 bases and J lost 1 base. Per germline, CDR1 KGHPV and CDR2 FQNQEV (reference sequence). The CDR3 bases that were read are TGTGCCAGCAGTCTCCAGGGGGCTGGTGCAGAAACGCTGTAT. The encoded protein is CASSLQGAGAETLY. The full CDR3 is CASSLQGAGAETLYF.

This clone was observed a few times. Genes here carry mouse names. Sequencing ends 1 residue short of the CDR3 end; the germline J gene provides the rest. The rearrangement links TRBV16 to TRBJ2-5; unclear D gene. Germline V gene data show CDR1 as SGHSA and CDR2 as FRNQAP. There are 14 residues in the CDR3. The V and J ends lost 0 bases and 3 bases respectively, with 7 bases between them. The covered CDR3 bases are TGTGCAAGCAGCTTAGACGCGGGGCAAGACACCCAGTAC. It is translated as CASSLDAGQDTQY. The full CDR3 protein is CASSLDAGQDTQYF.

Points on this clone: Gene and germline names: mouse. The DNA ends 1 residue before the CDR3 does, and the rest of the CDR3 is filled in from the germline J gene. The gene calls are TRBV26 and TRBJ1-3; D ambiguous. This CDR3 spans 14 amino acids. V was pared by 0 bases and J by 0 bases, with 3 bases between. Per the germline V gene, CDR1 is KGHPV and CDR2 is FQNQEV (reference sequence). The CDR3 loop reads CASSLSLSGNTLYF. The sequenced part of the CDR3 DNA is TGTGCCAGCAGTCTGTCACTTTCTGGAAATACGCTCTAT.

With regard to this clone: Gene names follow the mouse nomenclature. Read sequence stops 1 residue before the CDR3 end, and the germline J gene provides the missing end. The genes are TRBV19 and TRBJ1-1; 7 bases align to TRBD1. The germline V gene encodes CDR1 FNHDT and CDR2 SITEND (reference sequence). The length of the CDR3 is 14 residues. The junction had 4 bases not matched to a gene; V was cut back by 4 bases and J by 1 base. The part of the CDR3 DNA that was read is TGTGCCAGCAGTCCCGACAGGGTGAACACAGAAGTCTTC. Translation: CASSPDRVNTEVF. The CDR3 in its entirety is CASSPDRVNTEVFF.

This clone was counted between two and nine times. The genes are named according to mouse. The observed sequence ends 1 residue before the CDR3 terminus, with the missing tail filled in from the germline J gene. This rearrangement joins TRBV26 to TRBJ1-1; D not resolved. Trimming cost V 0 bases and J 1 base, with 6 bases left between them. The germline CDR1 and CDR2 sequences are KGHPV and FQNQEV (reference sequence). This CDR3 comprises 14 residues. The part of the CDR3 DNA that was read is TGTGCCAGCAGTCTGTCTGGACGGAACACAGAAGTCTTC. It encodes CASSLSGRNTEVF. The CDR3, in full, reads CASSLSGRNTEVFF.

As for this clone: Genes and germline come from the mouse. The read finishes 1 residue shy of the CDR3 end, and the germline J gene is used to complete it. The chain recombines TRBV26 with TRBJ1-4; 8 bases align to TRBD1. Germline V CDR1 and CDR2: KGHPV, FQNQEV (reference sequence). This CDR3 spans 14 amino acids. V trimming: 4 bases; J trimming: 4 bases; junction bases outside the gene matches: 2. The CDR3 here is CASSRDRINERLFF. The DNA read from the CDR3 is TGTGCCAGCAGTCGGGACAGGATCAACGAAAGATTATTT.

As concerns this clone: The gene names here belong to mouse. With the read ending 1 residue before the CDR3 end, the germline J gene is used to fill in that end. V and J are TRBV13-3 and TRBJ2-5, with 11 bases identical to TRBD2. The ends lost 5 bases at V and 5 bases at J; junction bases unmatched: 1. Per the germline V gene, CDR1 is NNHDY and CDR2 is SYVADS. The CDR3 consists of 13 residues. CDR3 DNA (partial): TGTGCCAGCAGCGACTGGGGGGGAGACACCCAGTAC. Translated, it gives CASSDWGGDTQY. The entire CDR3 protein is CASSDWGGDTQYF.

This clone is labeled medium-sized. Genes and germline come from the mouse. From the germline J gene comes the end of the CDR3, since the read stops 1 residue before it. The chain links TRBV26 to TRBJ1-3, with 9 bases lining up with TRBD1. V gave up 6 bases and J gave up 4 bases; unmatched junction bases: 1. CDR3 length: 13 residues. Germline V lookup: CDR1 KGHPV, CDR2 FQNQEV (reference sequence). The CDR3 loop is CASRTGGGNTLYF. The sequenced CDR3 bases are TGTGCCAGCAGGACAGGGGGGGGAAATACGCTCTAT.

This clone is labeled as medium-sized. Gene names are mouse gene names. Read sequence stops 1 residue before the CDR3 end, and the germline J gene provides the missing end. V gene TRBV31 combines with J gene TRBJ2-1; D remains ambiguous. Germline-derived CDR1 and CDR2 are GKSSPN and SITVG. The CDR3 spans 15 residues. V gave up 0 bases and J gave up 0 bases, with 9 bases separating them. Partial CDR3 DNA: TGTGCCTGGAGTCTAGGCTGGCATAACTATGCTGAGCAGTTC. It codes for CAWSLGWHNYAEQF. The CDR3 reads in full as CAWSLGWHNYAEQFF.

This clone is deemed medium-sized. Gene names denote mouse genes. The CDR3 extends 1 residue past the end of the read, so its final part is completed from the germline J gene. The chain has TRBV26 and TRBJ2-7, with 7 bases that match TRBD1. CDR3 length: 13 amino acids. Losses at the gene ends were 6 bases for V and 1 base for J; bases not matched to a gene: 3. The germline CDR1 and CDR2 sequences are KGHPV and FQNQEV (reference sequence). CDR3 sequence: CASSRQGSYEQYF. The CDR3 DNA, read in part, is TGTGCCAGCAGCCGACAGGGTTCCTATGAACAGTAC.

About this clone: Gene labels here are mouse ones. The read falls 1 residue short of the CDR3 end, and the missing part is taken from the germline J gene. The rearrangement links TRBV12-1 to TRBJ2-4; D might be TRBD2 (7 bases). Germline values: CDR1 SGHSN, CDR2 HYEKVE. V lost 0 bases and J 3 bases, leaving 9 bases between the germline ends. This CDR3 is built from 14 residues. Partial CDR3 DNA: TGTGCCAGCTCTCTCGCTGGGGGCCAAAACACCTTGTAC. It codes for CASSLAGGQNTLY. The CDR3, in full, reads CASSLAGGQNTLYF.

Note on this clone: Gene labels here are mouse ones. The read comes to an end 1 residue before the CDR3 does, leaving the germline J gene to fill in the end. The chain employs TRBV20 and TRBJ2-1; TRBD1 matches 7 bases. The CDR3 consists of 15 residues. Germline V CDR1 and CDR2: GFQATS, STVNSAI. V trimming: 0 bases; J trimming: 1 base; junction bases outside the gene matches: 3. CDR3 loop: CGARDWGQNYAEQFF. The sequenced part of the CDR3 DNA is TGTGGTGCTAGGGATTGGGGACAGAACTATGCTGAGCAGTTC. Using reference TRBV20 and TRBJ2-1 for the parts outside the CDR3, the full variable domain is GALVYQYPRRTICKSGTSMRMECQAVGFQATSVAWYRQSPQKTFELIALSTVNSAIKYEQNFTQEKFPISHPNLSFSSMTVLNAYLEDRGLYLCGARDWGQNYAEQFFGPGTRLTVL.

In regard to this clone: Germline and genes here are mouse. From the germline J gene comes the end of the CDR3, since the read stops 1 residue before it. V gene TRBV12-2 combines with J gene TRBJ1-3, with TRBD1 identical over 10 bases. This CDR3 spans 15 amino acids. Trimming at V came to 2 bases and at J to 2 bases, leaving 2 bases not matched to a gene. Germline V gene lookup returns CDR1 SGHLS and CDR2 HYDKME. The sequenced CDR3 bases are TGTGCCAGCTCTCCGGGACAGGGGACTGGAAATACGCTCTAT. This encodes CASSPGQGTGNTLY. The entire CDR3 reads CASSPGQGTGNTLYF.